These 23 T cell receptor beta chains were all obtained from the same sample, sequenced in a study of blood T cell repertoires in COVID-19. Method: immunoSEQ multiplex PCR; TCRdb's copy keeps in-frame clones and lacks some. The data hold approximately 210,000 clones, with less than 90% observed a single time. The sample comprised peripheral blood. Receptors originate from a man between 65 and 79 years old with acute or convalescent COVID-19.

In this sample, this clone turned up a few times. The CDR3 DNA reads TGTGCCAGCAGTAAGGTGCCGGGACAGGGGGGAGAGCAGTACTTC. It is translated as CASSKVPGQGGEQYF. The chain combines TRBV6-5 with TRBJ2-7; 11 positions match TRBD1. After removal of 5 bases from V and 7 bases from J, the junction contained 10 bases not matched to a gene. The CDR3 has 15 residues. Looked up from germline, CDR1 is MNHEY and CDR2 is SVGAGI.

The genes are TRBV27 and TRBJ2-7, with D perhaps matching TRBD1 (6 bases). The CDR3 sequence is 16 residues long. V lost 0 bases to trimming and J lost 2 bases, with 14 bases between them. Germline CDR1 MNHEY, CDR2 SMNVEV (reference sequence). The CDR3 nucleotides are TGTGCCAGCAGTTTATCTCTGGGGGACATACCCTACGAGCAGTACTTC. This codes for CASSLSLGDIPYEQYF.

This clone was found a few times. The rearrangement links TRBV11-2 to TRBJ2-5; TRBD2 matches 11 bases. In germline, CDR1 is SGHAT, CDR2 FQNNGV. V lost 5 bases, J lost 5 bases, and 13 bases stayed unmatched. This CDR3 is built from 17 residues. CDR3 amino acids: CASSLFGSGRAVETQYF. CDR3 nucleotide sequence: TGTGCCAGCAGCCTTTTCGGTAGCGGGAGGGCCGTGGAGACCCAGTACTTC.

This chain joins TRBV5-5 and TRBJ2-7; 11 nucleotides line up with TRBD2. With 4 bases clipped from V and 2 bases from J, the junction kept 2 bases outside the gene matches. Germline V gives CDR1 SGHKS, CDR2 YYEKEE (reference sequence). The CDR3 is made up of 14 amino acids. CDR3 protein: CASSVAGGTYEQYF. The CDR3 region has the DNA TGTGCCAGCAGCGTAGCGGGAGGGACCTACGAGCAGTACTTC.

This chain links TRBV27 with TRBJ2-7, with TRBD1 as a possible D gene (6 bases). V was cut by 4 bases and J by 0 bases, with 13 bases left in between. Germline lookup yields CDR1 MNHEY and CDR2 SMNVEV (reference sequence). The CDR3 has 15 amino acids. The CDR3 reads CASSSGQPGSYEQYF. The CDR3 DNA is TGTGCCAGCAGTTCTGGACAGCCCGGCTCCTACGAGCAGTACTTC.

J is TRBJ2-2 and V is TRBV7-4; TRBD2 agrees at 14 bases. The junction had 3 bases not matched to a gene; V was cut back by 1 base and J by 5 bases. CDR1 and CDR2 (germline): SGHVT, SQSDAQ. The CDR3 covers 17 residues. CDR3 sequence: CASSLVGLAGATGELFF. Written as DNA, the CDR3 is TGTGCCAGCAGCTTAGTGGGACTAGCGGGAGCGACCGGGGAGCTGTTTTTT.

The rearrangement joins TRBV18 to TRBJ2-3, with D tentatively TRBD2 (5 bases). The V end lost 3 bases, the J end lost 5 bases, and 15 bases lay between the germline ends. Per the germline V gene, CDR1 is KGHSH and CDR2 is LQKENI. The CDR3 extends over 15 amino acids. The CDR3 bases are TGTGCCAGCTCACCCTCCGAGGGCCGCCGAGATACGCAGTATTTT. As protein: CASSPSEGRRDTQYF.

The chain employs TRBV7-9 and TRBJ1-1; the match to TRBD1 covers 7 bases. Germline V gives CDR1 SEHNR, CDR2 FQNEAQ (reference sequence). The J segment lost 8 bases and the V segment lost 1 base, leaving 4 bases of the junction unmatched. This CDR3 region has 13 residues. The CDR3 is CASSLDPGGEAFF. Here the CDR3 DNA reads TGTGCCAGCAGCTTAGACCCAGGGGGGGAAGCTTTCTTT.

V gene TRBV27 combines with J gene TRBJ1-1; D is undetermined. Trimming stripped 6 bases from V and 2 bases from J, with 16 bases between. This CDR3 has 15 amino acids. Germline CDR1 MNHEY, CDR2 SMNVEV (reference sequence). The CDR3 region is CASSPFFARNTEAFF. For the CDR3, the DNA is TGTGCCAGCAGCCCCTTCTTCGCCAGAAACACTGAAGCTTTCTTT.

The chain is built from TRBV19 and TRBJ2-1; D gene unclear. Trimming pared 0 bases from V and 4 bases from J, leaving 7 bases between. This CDR3 comprises 14 residues. Germline loops: CDR1 LNHDA, CDR2 SQIVND (reference sequence). The CDR3 is CASSIDESYNEQFF. CDR3 sequence (DNA): TGTGCCAGTAGTATAGACGAGAGTTACAATGAGCAGTTCTTC.

The chain combines TRBV7-2 with TRBJ2-7; perhaps TRBD2 as D (6 bases). With 1 base removed from V and 2 bases from J, the gap between germline ends came to 12 bases. Germline-derived CDR1 and CDR2 are SGHTA and FQGNSA. This CDR3 region has 15 residues. CDR3 nucleotides: TGTGCCAGCAGCTTAGGAATCGCGGGGACCTACGAGCAGTACTTC. Translation: CASSLGIAGTYEQYF.

The chain joins TRBV27 to TRBJ1-6, with D maybe TRBD1 (6 bases). The germline V and J ends were trimmed by 5 bases and 6 bases, with 11 bases remaining between them. The CDR3 length is 14 residues. CDR1 is MNHEY, CDR2 SMNVEV, per germline (reference sequence). The CDR3 nucleotides read TGTGCCAGCAGTCCTTGGACAGCTAATTCACCCCTCCACTTT. Residues: CASSPWTANSPLHF.

The rearrangement joins TRBV6-2 or TRBV6-3 to TRBJ2-1, with 7 bases aligning to TRBD2. The CDR3 runs 13 residues. Trimming cost V 4 bases and J 10 bases; bases outside gene matches: 7. Germline V gives CDR1 MNHEY, CDR2 SVGEGT. For the CDR3, the DNA is TGTGCCAGCAGTTCACCGGGGCGGGGGGAGCAGTTCTTC. Translating gives CASSSPGRGEQFF.

The V call is TRBV19, the J call TRBJ1-2; D call uncertain. The CDR3 covers 14 residues. Germline CDR1 reads LNHDA; CDR2 reads SQIVND (reference sequence). Trimming removed 7 bases from V and 4 bases from J, with 16 bases in between. CDR3 nucleotide sequence: TGTGCCAGTACCCCAGAATGGCAGATCTATGGCTACACCTTC. This translates into CASTPEWQIYGYTF. Supplemented by reference TRBV19 and TRBJ1-2, the full variable domain reads DGGITQSPKYLFRKEGQNVTLSCEQNLNHDAMYWYRQDPGQGLRLIYYSQIVNDFQKGDIAEGYSVSREKKESFPLTVTSAQKNPTAFYLCASTPEWQIYGYTFGSGTRLTVV.

This clone is a singleton in its sample. The DNA of the CDR3 is TGTGCCAGTAGTATACGCCCAGCTGAGCAGGGCGGGGAGCTGTTTTTT. This codes for CASSIRPAEQGGELFF. The rearrangement joins TRBV19 to TRBJ2-2; D is perhaps TRBD1 (5 bases). V was trimmed by 2 bases and J by 7 bases, leaving 17 bases between them. CDR1 is LNHDA, CDR2 SQIVND, per germline (reference sequence). The CDR3 contains 16 residues.

The V call is TRBV6-5, the J call TRBJ1-1; D gene ambiguous. CDR3 size: 14 residues. Per germline, CDR1 MNHEY and CDR2 SVGAGI. The germline V and J ends were trimmed by 8 bases and 1 base, with 14 bases remaining between them. This CDR3 is CASLRPMGNTEAFF. The CDR3 bases are TGTGCCAGCCTCAGGCCCATGGGGAACACTGAAGCTTTCTTT.

The chain employs TRBV9 and TRBJ2-7; D may be TRBD2 (6 bases). The germline V gene encodes CDR1 SGDLS and CDR2 YYNGEE. This CDR3 region has 17 residues. The ends were cut back, 0 bases at V and 2 bases at J, with 18 bases in the middle. The CDR3 nucleotides are TGTGCCAGCAGCGTAGATGCCGCCGGTCCGGGAGCCTACGAGCAGTACTTC. Its protein is CASSVDAAGPGAYEQYF.

This clone came up once. This chain joins TRBV6-1 and TRBJ1-4; TRBD1 aligns across 7 bases. This CDR3 region has 15 residues. Germline V gene lookup returns CDR1 MNHNS and CDR2 SASEGT. V lost 1 base and J lost 8; bases outside the gene matches: 7. The CDR3 loop reads CASSEGTGFREKLFF. The CDR3 DNA sequence: TGTGCCAGCAGTGAAGGGACAGGTTTTAGGGAAAAACTGTTTTTT.

The rearrangement uses TRBV19 and TRBJ2-7; 8 positions match TRBD2. CDR3 size: 14 residues. V was clipped by 3 bases and J by 5 bases; unmatched bases: 6. Germline CDR1 is LNHDA and CDR2 is SQIVND (reference sequence). The CDR3 spells CASSIAGTRNEQYF. For the CDR3, the DNA is TGTGCCAGTAGTATCGCCGGGACTAGAAACGAGCAGTACTTC.

J is TRBJ1-1 and V is TRBV6-5; TRBD1 might be the D (6 bases). The CDR3 has 12 amino acids. Trimming took off 6 bases at V and 7 bases at J, with 12 bases between the two ends. The germline V gene encodes CDR1 MNHEY and CDR2 SVGAGI. The CDR3 nucleotides read TGTGCCAGCAGAGGGACAAACCGTGAAGCTTTCTTT. Translated, it gives CASRGTNREAFF.

CDR3 protein: CASSQGAENSPLHF. As DNA, the CDR3 is TGCGCCAGCAGCCAAGGGGCTGAGAATTCACCCCTCCACTTT. The V and J genes are TRBV4-1 and TRBJ1-6; D not certain. The CDR3 sequence is 14 residues long. Trimming took off 1 base at V and 7 bases at J, with 8 bases between the two ends. Germline-derived CDR1 and CDR2 are MGHRA and YSYEKL.

The rearrangement uses TRBV15 and TRBJ2-1, with 7 bases aligning to TRBD2. V lost 1 base, J lost 5 bases, and 5 bases stayed unmatched. Germline CDR1 is LNHNV and CDR2 is YYDKDF (reference sequence). This CDR3 contains 15 residues. As DNA, the CDR3 is TGTGCCACCAGCAGAGGAGCGGGGCTCAACAATGAGCAGTTCTTC. Translating gives CATSRGAGLNNEQFF.

CDR3 nucleotides: TGTGCCAGCAGCTTGGGGGGGGACTACGAGCAGTACTTC. It translates to CASSLGGDYEQYF. The J gene is TRBJ2-7, the V gene TRBV7-2, with 7 bases that match TRBD2. Trimming took 3 bases from V and 3 from J; bases not matched to a gene: 2. The CDR3 is 13 residues long. The V gene's germline CDR1 is SGHTA and CDR2 FQGNSA.